This T cell receptor (beta chain) was captured in a study of shared clonotypes between healthy human individuals. The protocol was immunoSEQ multiplex PCR, while the TCRdb copy is restricted to in-frame clones and leaves out a portion. The sample holds 950,000 to 1,200,000 clones, 60% to 80% seen once. Points from the study as a whole: Rarefaction showed that sequencing of sorted subsets was incomplete (despite large depth). Around 5.4% of naive CD4 clonotypes were common to a handful of donors. Across subsets, estimated richness was generally greater for naive than for memory populations.

Per the germline V gene, CDR1 is SGHRS and CDR2 is YFSETQ. The V segment lost 7 bases and the J segment 8 bases; nucleotides outside the gene matches: 11. The length of the CDR3 is 14 residues. Each of the donors was a healthy adult who was HIV-negative and had not had a recent acute infection or vaccination. Worth noting for this clone: No antigen is known for it.

This receptor was obtained from a man aged 18 to 29 in good health. Some clones in this sample may be carry-over from other donors' samples. The source material was memory CD4+ T cells from PBMCs. Documented subset: CD45RA-negative fraction. The genes are TRBV5-1 and TRBJ2-4, with 8 bases matching TRBD2. The CDR3 here is CASVEAGGNDIQYF. The CDR3 DNA sequence: TGCGCCAGCGTGGAGGCGGGAGGAAATGACATTCAGTACTTC.